These T cell receptor beta chains were read from a single sample in a study of long-term antiretroviral therapy in people with HIV. Profiling relied on immunoSEQ multiplex PCR, and the TCRdb table lists in-frame clones only, not all of them. The profile covers roughly 15,000 clones, with approximately 89% appearing a single time and 13% taken by the ten largest. Sample: unsorted PBMCs, taken 0.6 years after starting antiretroviral therapy. All receptors come from a woman aged 40 to 50 with HIV. Both conserved end residues are part of each CDR3. D genes are given only for firm matches. The size field is filled for only some rows; it gives once, few, many or a size class.

D: .; size: .; V: TRBV19; length: 16; J: TRBJ1-5; CDR3: CASSPTGFYSNQPQHF; DNA: TGTGCCAGTAGTCCTACAGGCTTTTATAGCAATCAGCCCCAGCATTTT
D: .; size: .; V: TRBV27; length: 14; J: TRBJ2-1; CDR3: CASSSPSSYNEQFF; DNA: TGTGCCAGCAGTTCCCCTAGCTCCTACAATGAGCAGTTCTTC
D: .; size: .; V: TRBV7-2; length: 16; J: TRBJ2-4; CDR3: CASSLVPGFDKNIQYF; DNA: TGTGCCAGCAGCTTAGTTCCAGGGTTCGACAAAAACATTCAGTACTTC
D: .; size: .; V: TRBV5-1; length: 14; J: TRBJ2-3; CDR3: CASSSWGAPDTQYF; DNA: TGCGCCAGCAGCTCGTGGGGGGCCCCAGATACGCAGTATTTT
D: .; size: .; V: TRBV5-6; length: 15; J: TRBJ1-2; CDR3: CASSLKQATIYGYTF; DNA: TGTGCCAGCAGCTTAAAGCAGGCCACCATCTATGGCTACACCTTC
D: .; size: .; V: TRBV7-2; length: 15; J: TRBJ2-7; CDR3: CASRERTGASYEQYF; DNA: TGTGCCAGCAGGGAACGCACAGGAGCCTCCTACGAGCAGTACTTC
D: .; size: .; V: TRBV5-6; length: 16; J: TRBJ1-2; CDR3: CASSLRTATANYGYTF; DNA: TGTGCCAGCAGTTTGAGGACAGCGACAGCTAACTATGGCTACACCTTC
D: .; size: .; V: TRBV6-5; length: 13; J: TRBJ2-3; CDR3: CASRDSSTDTQYF; DNA: TGTGCCAGCAGGGACAGTAGCACAGATACGCAGTATTTT
D: .; size: .; V: TRBV9; length: 13; J: TRBJ2-5; CDR3: CASSSLTLETQYF; DNA: TGTGCCAGCAGCTCCCTTACGTTGGAGACCCAGTACTTC
D: .; size: once; V: TRBV5-1; length: 15; J: TRBJ2-2; CDR3: CASSLASTHTGELFF; DNA: TGCGCCAGCAGCTTGGCTTCGACCCACACCGGGGAGCTGTTTTTT
D: TRBD2; size: .; V: TRBV11-2; length: 12; J: TRBJ2-7; CDR3: CASSRLAGGVLF; DNA: TGTGCCAGCAGCCGTCTAGCGGGGGGAGTCTTATTC
D: .; size: .; V: TRBV25-1; length: 11; J: TRBJ1-1; CDR3: CASREDTEAFF; DNA: TGTGCCAGCAGGGAGGACACTGAAGCTTTCTTT
D: .; size: .; V: TRBV2; length: 15; J: TRBJ1-2; CDR3: CASSPGLTSNYGYTF; DNA: TGTGCCAGCAGTCCTGGACTGACCTCTAACTATGGCTACACCTTC
D: .; size: .; V: TRBV2; length: 11; J: TRBJ2-7; CDR3: CASSSLFEQYF; DNA: TGTGCCAGCAGTTCCTTGTTCGAGCAGTACTTC
D: .; size: .; V: TRBV27; length: 14; J: TRBJ2-7; CDR3: CASSFKWGTYEQYF; DNA: TGTGCCAGCAGTTTTAAGTGGGGGACCTACGAGCAGTACTTC
D: TRBD1; size: .; V: TRBV13; length: 15; J: TRBJ1-1; CDR3: CASSFPGQGMTEAFF; DNA: TGTGCCAGCAGCTTTCCGGGACAGGGGATGACTGAAGCTTTCTTT
D: TRBD1; size: .; V: TRBV7-9; length: 19; J: TRBJ2-3; CDR3: CASRPAAGTGESSTDTQYF; DNA: TGTGCCAGCAGACCTGCCGCCGGGACAGGGGAATCTAGCACAGATACGCAGTATTTT
D: .; size: .; V: TRBV7-6; length: 18; J: TRBJ2-7; CDR3: CASSFPVGAQGDSYEQYF; DNA: TGTGCCAGCAGCTTCCCCGTGGGGGCACAGGGAGACTCCTACGAGCAGTACTTC
D: TRBD1; size: .; V: TRBV23-1; length: 19; J: TRBJ1-3; CDR3: CASSQSGDPDRVSGNTIYF; DNA: TGCGCCAGCAGTCAATCTGGGGATCCGGACAGGGTCTCTGGAAACACCATATATTTT
D: .; size: .; V: TRBV19; length: 15; J: TRBJ1-2; CDR3: CASSITPDGLSGYTF; DNA: TGTGCCAGTAGTATTACCCCGGACGGTCTAAGTGGCTACACCTTC
D: .; size: .; V: TRBV23-1; length: 15; J: TRBJ1-4; CDR3: CASMVLRGQGEKLFF; DNA: TGCGCCAGCATGGTTCTACGTGGGCAAGGGGAAAAACTGTTTTTT
D: .; size: .; V: TRBV10-3; length: 15; J: TRBJ1-1; CDR3: CAISGRGDWGTEAFF; DNA: TGTGCCATCAGTGGTAGGGGTGACTGGGGGACTGAAGCTTTCTTT
D: .; size: .; V: TRBV6-1; length: 14; J: TRBJ1-4; CDR3: CASIEGSTNEKLFF; DNA: TGTGCCAGCATTGAGGGATCAACTAATGAAAAACTGTTTTTT
D: .; size: .; V: TRBV27; length: 13; J: TRBJ1-1; CDR3: CASGGGYNTEAFF; DNA: TGTGCCAGCGGTGGGGGGTATAATACTGAAGCTTTCTTT
D: .; size: .; V: TRBV30; length: 15; J: TRBJ1-6; CDR3: CAWDSGGGINSPLHF; DNA: TGTGCCTGGGATAGCGGGGGTGGAATTAATTCACCCCTCCACTTT
D: .; size: .; V: TRBV7-9; length: 12; J: TRBJ1-5; CDR3: CASSLADQPQHF; DNA: TGTGCCAGCAGCTTAGCGGATCAGCCCCAGCATTTT
D: .; size: .; V: TRBV5-1; length: 14; J: TRBJ1-4; CDR3: CASSEAGGAEKLFF; DNA: TGCGCCAGCAGCGAAGCAGGTGGGGCTGAAAAACTGTTTTTT
D: .; size: few; V: TRBV7-8; length: 16; J: TRBJ2-7; CDR3: CASSGDRFREYYEQYF; DNA: TGTGCCAGCAGCGGAGACAGGTTCCGCGAGTACTACGAGCAGTACTTC
D: .; size: .; V: TRBV10-3; length: 15; J: TRBJ1-6; CDR3: CAISPGQSPGAPLHF; DNA: TGTGCCATCAGTCCTGGACAGTCCCCAGGGGCACCCCTCCACTTT
D: TRBD2; size: .; V: TRBV19; length: 17; J: TRBJ2-1; CDR3: CASSTTSGGARGNEQFF; DNA: TGTGCCAGTAGTACCACTAGCGGGGGAGCTCGTGGGAATGAGCAGTTCTTC